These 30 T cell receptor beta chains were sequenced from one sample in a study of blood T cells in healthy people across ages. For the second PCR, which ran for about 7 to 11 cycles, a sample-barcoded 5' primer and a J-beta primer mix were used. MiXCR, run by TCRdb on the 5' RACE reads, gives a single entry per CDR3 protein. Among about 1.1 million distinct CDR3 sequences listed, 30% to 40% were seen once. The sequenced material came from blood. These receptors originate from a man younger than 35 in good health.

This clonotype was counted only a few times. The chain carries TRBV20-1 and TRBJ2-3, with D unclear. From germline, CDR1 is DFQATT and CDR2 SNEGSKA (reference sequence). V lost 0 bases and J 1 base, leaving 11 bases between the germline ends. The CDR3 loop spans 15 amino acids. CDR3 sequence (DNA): TGCAGTGCTAGAGATCCCTCTTGGGGCACAGATACGCAGTATTTT. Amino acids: CSARDPSWGTDTQYF.

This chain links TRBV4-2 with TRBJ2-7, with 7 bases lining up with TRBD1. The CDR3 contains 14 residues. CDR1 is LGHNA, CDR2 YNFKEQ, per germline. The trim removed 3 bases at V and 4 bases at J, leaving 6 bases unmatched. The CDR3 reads CASSQGIQGYEQYF. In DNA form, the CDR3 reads TGTGCCAGCAGCCAGGGTATACAGGGGTACGAGCAGTACTTC.

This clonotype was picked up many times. DNA of the CDR3: TGCGCCAGCACTACTGACTACCCCAATGAGCAGTTCTTC. It translates to CASTTDYPNEQFF. The chain has TRBV5-1 and TRBJ2-1; weak D call: TRBD2 (5 bases). There are 13 residues in the CDR3. The V end lost 6 bases, the J end lost 6 bases, and 13 bases lay between the germline ends. CDR1 is SGHRS and CDR2 is YFSETQ in the germline V gene.

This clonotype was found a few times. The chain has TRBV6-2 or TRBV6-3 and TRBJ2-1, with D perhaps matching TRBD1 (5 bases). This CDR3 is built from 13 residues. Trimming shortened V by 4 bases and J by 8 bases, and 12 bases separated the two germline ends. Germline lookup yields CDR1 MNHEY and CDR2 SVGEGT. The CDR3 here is CASSLGQGYEQFF. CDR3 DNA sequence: TGTGCCAGCAGTTTAGGGCAGGGCTATGAGCAGTTCTTC.

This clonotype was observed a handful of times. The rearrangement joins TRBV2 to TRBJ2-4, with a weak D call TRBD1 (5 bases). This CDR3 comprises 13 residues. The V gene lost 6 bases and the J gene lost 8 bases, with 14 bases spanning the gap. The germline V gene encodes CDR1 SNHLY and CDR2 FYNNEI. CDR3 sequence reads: CASRLEGVHIQYF. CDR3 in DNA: TGTGCCAGCAGATTGGAAGGGGTCCACATTCAGTACTTC.

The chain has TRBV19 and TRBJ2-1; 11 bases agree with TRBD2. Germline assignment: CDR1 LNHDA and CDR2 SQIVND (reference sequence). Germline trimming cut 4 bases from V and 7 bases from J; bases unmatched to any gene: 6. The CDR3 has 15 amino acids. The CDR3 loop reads CASSSSGGAWNEQFF. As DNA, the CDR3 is TGTGCCAGTAGTAGTAGCGGGGGGGCTTGGAATGAGCAGTTCTTC.

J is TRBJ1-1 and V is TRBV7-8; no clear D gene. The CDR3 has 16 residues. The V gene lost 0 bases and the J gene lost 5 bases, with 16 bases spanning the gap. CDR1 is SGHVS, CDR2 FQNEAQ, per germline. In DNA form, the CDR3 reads TGTGCCAGCAGCTTAGCTATTCGGGAGCCCAAGACTGAAGCTTTCTTT. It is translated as CASSLAIREPKTEAFF.

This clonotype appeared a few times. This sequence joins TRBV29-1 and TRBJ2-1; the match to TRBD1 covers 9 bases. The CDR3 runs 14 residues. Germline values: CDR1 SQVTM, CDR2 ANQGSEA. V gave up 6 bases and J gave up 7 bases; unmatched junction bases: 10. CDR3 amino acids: CSVLTGTGKNEQFF. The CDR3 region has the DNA TGCAGCGTCTTAACCGGGACAGGGAAAAATGAGCAGTTCTTC.

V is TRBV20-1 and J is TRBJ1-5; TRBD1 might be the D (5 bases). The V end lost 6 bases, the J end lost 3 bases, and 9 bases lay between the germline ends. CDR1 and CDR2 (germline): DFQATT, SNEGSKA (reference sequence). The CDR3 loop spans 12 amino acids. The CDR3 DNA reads TGCAGTGCGGGGGGGATCAATCAGCCCCAGCATTTT. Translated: CSAGGINQPQHF.

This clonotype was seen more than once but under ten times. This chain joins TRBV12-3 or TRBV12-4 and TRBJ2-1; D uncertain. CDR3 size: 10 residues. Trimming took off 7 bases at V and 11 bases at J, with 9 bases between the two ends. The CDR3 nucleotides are TGTGCCAGCAAAACGGTTAAGCAGTTCTTC. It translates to CASKTVKQFF.

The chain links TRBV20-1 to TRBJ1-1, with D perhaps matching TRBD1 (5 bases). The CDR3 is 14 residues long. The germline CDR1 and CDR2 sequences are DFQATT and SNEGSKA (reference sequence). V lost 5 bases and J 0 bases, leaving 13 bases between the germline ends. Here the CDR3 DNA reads TGCAGTGCTGGGCAGGGACCTATGAACACTGAAGCTTTCTTT. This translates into CSAGQGPMNTEAFF.

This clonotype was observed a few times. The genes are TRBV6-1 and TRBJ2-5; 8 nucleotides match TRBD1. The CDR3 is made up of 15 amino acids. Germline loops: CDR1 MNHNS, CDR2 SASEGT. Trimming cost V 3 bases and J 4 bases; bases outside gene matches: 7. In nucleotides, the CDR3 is TGTGCCAGCAGTGAGAGTGATGGACAGGGAGAGACCCAGTACTTC. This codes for CASSESDGQGETQYF.

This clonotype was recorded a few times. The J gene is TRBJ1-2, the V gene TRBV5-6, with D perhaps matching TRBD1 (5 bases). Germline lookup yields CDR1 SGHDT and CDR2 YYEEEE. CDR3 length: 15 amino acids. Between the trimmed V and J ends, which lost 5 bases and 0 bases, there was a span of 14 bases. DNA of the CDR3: TGTGCCAGCAGGCGGGCTTTCAGGGCTAACTATGGCTACACCTTC. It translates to CASRRAFRANYGYTF.

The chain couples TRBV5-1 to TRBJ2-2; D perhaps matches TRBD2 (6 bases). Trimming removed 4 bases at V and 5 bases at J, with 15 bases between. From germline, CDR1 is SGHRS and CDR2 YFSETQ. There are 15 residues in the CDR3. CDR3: CASSLATRGTGELFF. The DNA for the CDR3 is TGCGCCAGCAGCCTCGCGACTAGGGGTACCGGGGAGCTGTTTTTT.

The DNA for the CDR3 is TGCAGCGTTGGAGGGAACTACTTCTATGGCTACACCTTC. This gives the protein CSVGGNYFYGYTF. J is TRBJ1-2 and V is TRBV29-1; D gene uncertain. This CDR3 comprises 13 residues. V lost 4 bases, J lost 4 bases, and 13 bases lay in between. Germline V lookup: CDR1 SQVTM, CDR2 ANQGSEA.

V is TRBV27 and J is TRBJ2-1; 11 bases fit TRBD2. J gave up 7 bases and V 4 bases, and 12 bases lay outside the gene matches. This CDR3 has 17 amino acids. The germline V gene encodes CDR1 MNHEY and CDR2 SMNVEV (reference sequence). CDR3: CASSSNTGTSGSNEQFF. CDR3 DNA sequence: TGTGCCAGCAGTTCGAACACCGGGACTAGCGGATCAAATGAGCAGTTCTTC.

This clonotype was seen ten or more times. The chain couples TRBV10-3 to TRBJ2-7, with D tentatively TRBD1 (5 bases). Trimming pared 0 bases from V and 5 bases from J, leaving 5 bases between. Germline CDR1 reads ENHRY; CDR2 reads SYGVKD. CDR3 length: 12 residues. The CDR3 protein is CAISESGDEQYF. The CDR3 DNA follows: TGTGCCATCAGTGAGTCAGGGGACGAGCAGTACTTC.

The CDR3 region has the DNA TGTGCCAGCAGCACAGGACAGGGACCCGCTAACTATGGCTACACCTTC. Amino acids: CASSTGQGPANYGYTF. The J gene is TRBJ1-2, the V gene TRBV9; TRBD1 agrees at 8 bases. The CDR3 is 16 amino acids. Germline CDR1 and CDR2: SGDLS and YYNGEE. With V trimmed by 4 bases and J by 0 bases, 8 bases remained unmatched. Based on the CDR3 plus reference TRBV9 and TRBJ1-2, the full variable domain is DSGVTQTPKHLITATGQRVTLRCSPRSGDLSVYWYQQSLDQGLQFLIQYYNGEERAKGNILERFSAQQFPDLHSELNLSSLELGDSALYFCASSTGQGPANYGYTFGSGTRLTVV.

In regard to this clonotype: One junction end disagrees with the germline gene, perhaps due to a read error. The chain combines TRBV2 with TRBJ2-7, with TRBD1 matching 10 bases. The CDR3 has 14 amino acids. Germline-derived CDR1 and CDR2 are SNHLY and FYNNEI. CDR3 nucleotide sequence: TGTGTCAGCAGGACCGGGACAGGGGCCTACGAGCAGTACTTC. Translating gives CVSRTGTGAYEQYF.

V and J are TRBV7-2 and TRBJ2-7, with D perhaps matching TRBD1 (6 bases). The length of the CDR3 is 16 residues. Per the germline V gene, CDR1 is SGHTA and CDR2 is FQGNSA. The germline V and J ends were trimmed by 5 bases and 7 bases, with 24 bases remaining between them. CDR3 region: CASSPYRDNSYNEQYF. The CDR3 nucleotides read TGTGCCAGCAGCCCCTACAGGGATAATTCCTACAATGAGCAGTACTTC.

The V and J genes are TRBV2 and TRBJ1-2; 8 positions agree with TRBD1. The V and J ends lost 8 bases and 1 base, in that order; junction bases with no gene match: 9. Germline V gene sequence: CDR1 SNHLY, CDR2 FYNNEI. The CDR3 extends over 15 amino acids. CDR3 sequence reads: CASQAVQGVNYGYTF. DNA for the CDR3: TGTGCCAGCCAAGCGGTACAGGGGGTTAACTATGGCTACACCTTC.

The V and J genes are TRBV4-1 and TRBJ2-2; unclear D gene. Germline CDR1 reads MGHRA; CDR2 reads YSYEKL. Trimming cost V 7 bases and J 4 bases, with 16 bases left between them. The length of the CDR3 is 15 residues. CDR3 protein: CASTRGPSGTGELFF. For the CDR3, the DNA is TGCGCCAGCACCCGTGGTCCGTCGGGCACCGGGGAGCTGTTTTTT.

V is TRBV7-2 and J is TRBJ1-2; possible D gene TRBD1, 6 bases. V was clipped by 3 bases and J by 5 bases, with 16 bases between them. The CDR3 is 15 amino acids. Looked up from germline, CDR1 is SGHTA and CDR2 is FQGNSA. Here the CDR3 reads CASSLGAGTLYGYTF. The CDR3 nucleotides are TGTGCCAGCAGCTTGGGGGCGGGGACACTTTATGGCTACACCTTC.

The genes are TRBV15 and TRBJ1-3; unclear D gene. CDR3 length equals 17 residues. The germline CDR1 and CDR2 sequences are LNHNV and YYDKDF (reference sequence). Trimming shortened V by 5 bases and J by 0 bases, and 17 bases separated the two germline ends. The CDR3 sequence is CATSPYGRERSGNTIYF. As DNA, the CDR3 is TGTGCCACCAGCCCTTACGGCCGGGAGCGCTCTGGAAACACCATATATTTT.

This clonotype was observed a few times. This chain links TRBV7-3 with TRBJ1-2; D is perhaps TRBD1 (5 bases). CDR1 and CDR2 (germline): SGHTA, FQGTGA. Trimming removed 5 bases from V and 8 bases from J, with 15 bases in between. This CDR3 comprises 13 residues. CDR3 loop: CASSRGAGLGYTF. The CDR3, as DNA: TGTGCCAGCAGCCGAGGGGCGGGTTTAGGCTACACCTTC.

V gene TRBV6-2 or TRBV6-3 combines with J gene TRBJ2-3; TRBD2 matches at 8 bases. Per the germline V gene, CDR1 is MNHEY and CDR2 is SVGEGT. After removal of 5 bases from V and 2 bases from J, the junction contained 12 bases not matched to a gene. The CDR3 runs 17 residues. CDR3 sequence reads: CASSNLRAGGVTDTQYF. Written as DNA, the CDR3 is TGTGCCAGCAGTAACCTCAGAGCCGGGGGGGTCACAGATACGCAGTATTTT.

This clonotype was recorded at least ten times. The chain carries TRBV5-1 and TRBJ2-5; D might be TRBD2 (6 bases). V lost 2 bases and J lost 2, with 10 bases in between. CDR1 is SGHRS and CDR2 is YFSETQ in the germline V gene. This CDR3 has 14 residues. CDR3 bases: TGCGCCAGCAGCTTTAGCGGAAGACAAGAGACCCAGTACTTC. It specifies CASSFSGRQETQYF.

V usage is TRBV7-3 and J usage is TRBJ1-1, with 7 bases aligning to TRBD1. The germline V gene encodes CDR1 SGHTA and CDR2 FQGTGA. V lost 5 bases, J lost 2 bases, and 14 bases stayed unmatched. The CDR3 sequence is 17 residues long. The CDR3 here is CASSVNDIRTGNTEAFF. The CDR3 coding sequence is TGTGCCAGCAGCGTTAACGATATTAGGACAGGCAACACTGAAGCTTTCTTT.

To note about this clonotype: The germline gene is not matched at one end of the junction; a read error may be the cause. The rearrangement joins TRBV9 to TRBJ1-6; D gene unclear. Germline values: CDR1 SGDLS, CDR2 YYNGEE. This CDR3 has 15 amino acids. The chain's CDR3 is CASSVDSSYNSPPHF. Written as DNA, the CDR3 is TGTGCCAGCAGCGTAGACAGCTCCTATAATTCACCCCCCCACTTT.

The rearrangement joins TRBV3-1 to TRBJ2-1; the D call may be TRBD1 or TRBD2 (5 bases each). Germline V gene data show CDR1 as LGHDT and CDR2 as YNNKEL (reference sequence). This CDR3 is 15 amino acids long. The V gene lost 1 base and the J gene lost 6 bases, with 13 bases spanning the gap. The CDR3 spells CASSQAIGDLNEQFF. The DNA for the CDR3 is TGTGCCAGCAGCCAAGCTATCGGGGACCTCAATGAGCAGTTCTTC.